This T cell receptor beta chain was identified during a study of T cell changes during pregnancy in multiple sclerosis. TCRdb's table, derived via immunoSEQ multiplex PCR, lists solely in-frame clones and lacks some. The sample lists roughly 59,000 clones, about 94% occurring once. CDR1 is LGHNT, CDR2 FRNRAP, per germline. V gave up 6 bases and J gave up 0 bases; unmatched junction bases: 8. CDR3 length: 16 residues. This receptor was obtained from a female donor with multiple sclerosis, enrolled in a pregnancy study. The sequencing here drew on CD4+ T cells from peripheral blood mononuclear cells, taken before pregnancy. This chain joins TRBV12-5 and TRBJ1-3; TRBD1 matches at 7 bases. DNA of the CDR3: TGTGCTAGTGGAAAACAGGGGACCTCCTCTGGAAACACCATATATTTT. It translates to CASGKQGTSSGNTIYF. The full variable domain, with the rest looked up from reference TRBV12-5 and TRBJ1-3, is DARVTQTPRHKVTEMGQEVTMRCQPILGHNTVFWYRQTMMQGLELLAYFRNRAPLDDSGMPKDRFSAEMPDATLATLKIQPSEPRDSAVYFCASGKQGTSSGNTIYFGEGSWLTVV.